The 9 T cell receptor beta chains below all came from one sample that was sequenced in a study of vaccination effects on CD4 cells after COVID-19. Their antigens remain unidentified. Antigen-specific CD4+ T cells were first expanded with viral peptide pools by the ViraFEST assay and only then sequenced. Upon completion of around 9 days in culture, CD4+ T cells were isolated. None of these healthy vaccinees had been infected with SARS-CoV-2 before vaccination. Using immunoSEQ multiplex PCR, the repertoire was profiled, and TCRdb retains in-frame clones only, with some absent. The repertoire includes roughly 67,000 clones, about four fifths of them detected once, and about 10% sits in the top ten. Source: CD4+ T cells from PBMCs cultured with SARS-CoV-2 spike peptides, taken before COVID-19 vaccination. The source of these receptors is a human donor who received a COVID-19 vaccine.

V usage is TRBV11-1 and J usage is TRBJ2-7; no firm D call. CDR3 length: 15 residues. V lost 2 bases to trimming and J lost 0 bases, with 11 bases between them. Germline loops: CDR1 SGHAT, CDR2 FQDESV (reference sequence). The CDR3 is CASSLSAAGSYEQYV. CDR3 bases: TGTGCCAGCAGCTTAAGCGCAGCAGGCTCCTACGAGCAGTACGTC.

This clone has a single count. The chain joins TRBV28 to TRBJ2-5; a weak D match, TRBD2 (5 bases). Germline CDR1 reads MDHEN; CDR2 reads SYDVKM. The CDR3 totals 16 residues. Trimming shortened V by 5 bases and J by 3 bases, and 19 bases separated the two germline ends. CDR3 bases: TGTGCCAGCAGTCCTCACTCTCCGACTAAGAAAGAGACCCAGTACTTC. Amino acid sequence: CASSPHSPTKKETQYF.

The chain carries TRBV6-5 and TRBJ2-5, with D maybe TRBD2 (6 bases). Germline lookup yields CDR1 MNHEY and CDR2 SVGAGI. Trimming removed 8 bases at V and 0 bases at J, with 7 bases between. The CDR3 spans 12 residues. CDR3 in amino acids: CASWGDQETQYF. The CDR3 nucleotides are TGTGCCAGCTGGGGGGACCAAGAGACCCAGTACTTC.

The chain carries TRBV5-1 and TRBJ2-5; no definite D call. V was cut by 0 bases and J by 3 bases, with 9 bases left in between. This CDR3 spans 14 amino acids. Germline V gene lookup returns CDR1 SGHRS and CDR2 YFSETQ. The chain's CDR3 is CASSLVPVEETQYF. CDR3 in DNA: TGCGCCAGCAGCTTGGTTCCAGTAGAAGAGACCCAGTACTTC.

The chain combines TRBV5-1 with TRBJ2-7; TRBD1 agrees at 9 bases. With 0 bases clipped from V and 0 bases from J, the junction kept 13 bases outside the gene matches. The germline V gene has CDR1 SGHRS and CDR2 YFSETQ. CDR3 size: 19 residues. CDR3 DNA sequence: TGCGCCAGCAGCTTGGCTACGGACAGGGGCCCCGGGCTCTCCTACGAGCAGTACGTC. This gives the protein CASSLATDRGPGLSYEQYV.

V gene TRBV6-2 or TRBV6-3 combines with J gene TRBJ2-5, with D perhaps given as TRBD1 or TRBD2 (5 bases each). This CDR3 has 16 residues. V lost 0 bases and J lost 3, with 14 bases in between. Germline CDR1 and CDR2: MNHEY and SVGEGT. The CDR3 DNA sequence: TGTGCCAGCAGTTACTCCGCCGGGACGCCGGAAGAGACCCAGTACTTC. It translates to CASSYSAGTPEETQYF.

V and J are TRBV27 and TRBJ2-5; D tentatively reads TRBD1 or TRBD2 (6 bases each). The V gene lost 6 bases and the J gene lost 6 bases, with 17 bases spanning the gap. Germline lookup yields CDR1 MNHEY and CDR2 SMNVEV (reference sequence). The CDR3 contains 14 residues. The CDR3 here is CASSLRWGAQTQYF. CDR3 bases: TGTGCCAGCAGCCTCCGGTGGGGGGCCCAGACCCAGTACTTC.

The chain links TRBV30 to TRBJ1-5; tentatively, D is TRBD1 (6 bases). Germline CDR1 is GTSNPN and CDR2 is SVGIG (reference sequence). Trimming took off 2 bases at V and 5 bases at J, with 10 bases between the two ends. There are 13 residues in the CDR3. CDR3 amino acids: CAWSQSGDQPQHF. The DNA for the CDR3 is TGTGCCTGGAGTCAGTCAGGGGATCAGCCCCAGCATTTT.

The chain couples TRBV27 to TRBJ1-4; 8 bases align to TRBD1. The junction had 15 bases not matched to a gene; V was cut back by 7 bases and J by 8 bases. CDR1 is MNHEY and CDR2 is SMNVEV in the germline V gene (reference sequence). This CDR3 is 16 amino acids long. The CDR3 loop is CASKGGGAGGAEKLFF. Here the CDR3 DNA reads TGTGCCAGCAAGGGCGGTGGGGCAGGGGGCGCCGAAAAACTGTTTTTT.